The clone carrying this TCR beta chain was detected once. This specimen comes from a study of blood T cell repertoires in COVID-19. About the research overall: In each case, the material was cDNA or gDNA derived from T cells, B-cell-depleted T cells, or PBMCs.

Original processing notes: By means of reference gene primer amplification, nucleated cell counts were estimated. The method was immunoSEQ multiplex PCR; TCRdb's version includes in-frame clones alone and lacks a portion of them. V and J calls and clone size are those listed in that table; D and trimming were worked out from the DNA. The sample shows 200,000 or so clones, 84% of them seen only once. Germline-derived CDR1 and CDR2 are LNHDA and SQIVND (reference sequence). The CDR3 is 14 amino acids. V was trimmed by 2 bases and J by 6 bases, leaving 10 bases between them. Sequencing was done on a sample of peripheral blood. The TCR sequence derives from a woman aged 70 to 79 with active or convalescent COVID-19. The genes are TRBV19 and TRBJ2-2; TRBD1 is a possible D gene (5 bases). CDR3 protein: CASSIKEGAGELFF. CDR3 in DNA: TGTGCCAGTAGTATAAAGGAAGGGGCCGGGGAGCTGTTTTTT.